The TCR beta chain under discussion was sequenced for a study of CD8 T cells in ankylosing spondylitis. In germline, CDR1 is LGHNA, CDR2 YSLEER. Trimming removed 1 base at V and 4 bases at J, with 10 bases between. The CDR3 is 15 residues long. TCRdb ran MiXCR on the 5' RACE reads and lists one entry per CDR3 protein. The table shows approximately 220,000 distinct CDR3 sequences, with roughly 24% occurring only once. V and J are TRBV4-3 and TRBJ1-4, with D unclear. This TCR was recovered from a male donor with ankylosing spondylitis or in good health (not recorded which). The sequenced sample was blood, either unsorted or a sorted T cell fraction (not recorded which). CDR3 residues: CASSQGATVNEKLFF. The CDR3 coding sequence is TGCGCCAGCAGCCAAGGGGCTACGGTTAATGAAAAACTGTTTTTT.